The entry that follows covers one T cell receptor (beta chain) sequence. This clonotype has more than one count but fewer than ten. Its antigen is unknown. Nothing much larger sits one base from this clone, and base qualities are not available. The record originates from a study of human T cells and chemical hapten exposure (dated by TCRdb to the early 2020s). Regarding the complete study: For sensitization, 2% DPC in acetone was applied to a 2 cm by 2 cm area of upper inner arm skin. Libraries were combined into a pool for sequencing, and differences in TCR yield between samples came mainly from small differences in library volumes within the pool. Throughout the roughly 24-week study period, patients were also given weekly therapeutic DPC doses on the scalp. The study tracked peripheral blood TCR repertoire changes in vivo during primary and secondary sensitization to the hapten diphenylcyclopropenone (DPC) in alopecia patients. Blood for TCR sequencing was provided by twenty-nine alopecia patients at one to four time points (pre-sensitization, 2, 6 and 24 weeks). Blood samples were taken from patients before sensitization (week 0) and at 2, 6 and about 24 weeks after DPC sensitization. Patch testing was performed on the upper back with Finn chambers containing 0.01% DPC, and the patch tests were scored after 6 days according to International Contact Dermatitis Research Group standards. Most of the patients in the cohort were female, and the cohort covered alopecia areata with under or over 50% scalp involvement, alopecia totalis and alopecia universalis. The paper as a whole reports these results and caveats: Repeated subsampling changed both the strength of the expansion versus patch-test correlation and the threshold at which that correlation became significant. Compared with pre-sensitization or healthy control sets, expanded TCRs formed significantly more large CDR3 similarity clusters, which is consistent with antigen-driven responses. Because all patients had alopecia, a presumed autoimmune disease, the immune response of the patients might differ from that of healthy individuals. A positive correlation was found between the number of PT1 expanded TCRs and patch test score, with significance reached at thresholds 8, 16 and 32 but not 4. DPC sensitization did not change how many TCRs were above 1 in 1000 frequency, and no evidence was found of alterations in global repertoire structure.

This specimen's time point label, interpreted: patch test 1, 2 weeks after DPC sensitization. The treatment or condition label, read with the paper, signifies: therapeutic diphenylcyclopropenone sensitization with weekly scalp DPC. Blood at each patch-test visit was drawn before the patch test was applied. Patients were considered eligible if aged 18 to 70, diagnosed with alopecia and deemed suitable for DPC therapy, and patients were excluded if pregnant. Total RNA was extracted from unfractionated whole blood that had been collected in Tempus Blood RNA tubes. Sequences KGHSH (CDR1) and LQKENI (CDR2) are obtained from the germline V gene. V sheds 1 base and J sheds 2 bases, leaving 9 bases between their ends. Inclusive of the bounding cysteine and phenylalanine, the CDR3 is 14 residues long. The retained sequence is limited to the CDR3, 42 bases, with the frame set at the first base. The library came from RACE. Sequenced using a NextSeq 500. During library preparation, unique molecular identifiers were attached to individual cDNA molecules so that TCRs could be counted in a quantitative, reproducible way. For every blood RNA sample, sequencing covered both the TCR alpha and TCR beta chains. Per the authors' processing: The median number of TCRs per sample was approximately 93,000, ranging from 23,224 to 690,600. The Decombinator software suite was used to annotate the V, J and CDR3 of the TCR reads. To make PS versus PT1 abundance plots, every sample was subsampled to the same number of TCRs (28,000). TCRs were defined as expanded if absent before sensitization and observed at least eight times at the 2-week time point. TCRdb trimmed public reads at Q25 via fastp, called clones via MiXCR and kept in-frame beta chains. Each entry is one CDR3 protein sequence, shown with its most common DNA and genes. These V and J calls derive from TCRdb rather than the authors' analysis. For this sample there are just under 350,000 distinct CDR3 sequences; about 7% appear just once. The ten largest account for more than 7% of the sample.

The chain was built from TRBV18 and TRBJ2-7; D gene: possibly TRBD1, on 6 matching bases. This clonotype originated in a woman aged 18-35 years with alopecia areata. Some clones in this sample may be carry-over from other donors' samples. Specimen: whole blood, collected in connection with sensitization to the hapten diphenylcyclopropenone (DPC). The CDR3 amino acid sequence is: CASSPRRTAYEQYF. The nucleotides read TGTGCCAGCTCACCACGAAGGACAGCCTACGAGCAGTACTTC. The CDR3, completed at both ends by the reference TRBV18 and TRBJ2-7 genes, gives the full variable domain NAGVMQNPRHLVRRRGQEARLRCSPMKGHSHVYWYRQLPEEGLKFMVYLQKENIIDESGMPKERFSAEFPKEGPSILRIQQVVRGDSAAYFCASSPRRTAYEQYFGPGTRLTVT.